This T cell receptor beta chain is from a study of T-cell reconstitution after alpha-beta-depleted transplantation in children. Researchers prepared the TCRbeta library using unique molecular identifiers, the study reports. MiXCR, run by TCRdb on the PCR reads, gives a single entry per CDR3 protein. The sample lists more than 400,000 distinct CDR3 sequences, 10% to 12% seen once, with 12% to 15% in the top ten. Trimming at V came to 4 bases and at J to 6 bases, leaving 6 bases not matched to a gene. CDR3 length: 14 residues. Germline CDR1 and CDR2: PRHDT and FYEKMQ (reference sequence). The sequencing used PBMCs, mostly from graft donor cells, collected 180 days after TCRalphabeta/CD19-depleted stem cell transplant. The receptor was isolated from a female patient under 10 years old who had a stem cell transplant for aplastic anemia, so the T cells may come from the graft donor. The rearrangement joins TRBV13 to TRBJ2-1; 7 bases agree with TRBD1. This chain's CDR3 is CASSYGDRFNEQFF. The CDR3 DNA reads TGTGCCAGCAGCTACGGGGACAGATTCAATGAGCAGTTCTTC.